The clone carrying this TCR beta chain was seen only once. Its antigen is unidentified. This sample stems from a study of cytomegalovirus exposure and HLA in healthy donors. Study-wide background: Assignment to the Caucasian-associated ancestry cluster applied to roughly 80% of the approximately 360 genotyped donors.

The CDR3 has 14 residues. The V and J ends lost 4 bases and 0 bases respectively, with 10 bases between them. The V gene's germline CDR1 is SGHRS and CDR2 YFSETQ. Study observations and caveats: The classifier was said to identify cytomegalovirus status with high specificity and sensitivity. It was reported that TCR beta sequences correctly inferred the HLA-A and HLA-B alleles for most subjects. Several top significant clusters appeared, in a later analysis, to be linked to common viral pathogens.

PCR used 60 Vbeta primers and 13 Jbeta primers. The method was immunoSEQ multiplex PCR; TCRdb's version includes in-frame clones alone and lacks a portion of them. This table holds some 140,000 clones, 65% to 80% found once. The rearrangement links TRBV5-1 to TRBJ2-5; D is undetermined. The clonotype originates from a man aged 35 to 55 in good health and CMV-seropositive. Material for sequencing was PBMCs. The CDR3 reads CASSPDSNQETQYF. CDR3 bases: TGCGCCAGCAGCCCGGATAGCAACCAAGAGACCCAGTACTTC.